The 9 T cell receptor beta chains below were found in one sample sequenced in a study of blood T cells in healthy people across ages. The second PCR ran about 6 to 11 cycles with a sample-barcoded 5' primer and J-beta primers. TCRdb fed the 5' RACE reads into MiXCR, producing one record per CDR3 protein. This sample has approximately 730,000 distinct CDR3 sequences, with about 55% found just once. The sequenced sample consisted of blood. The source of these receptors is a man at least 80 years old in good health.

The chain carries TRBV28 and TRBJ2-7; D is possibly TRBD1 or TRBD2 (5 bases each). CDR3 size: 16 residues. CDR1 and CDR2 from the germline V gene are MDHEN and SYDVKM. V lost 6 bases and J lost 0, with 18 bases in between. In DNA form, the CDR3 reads TGTGCCAGCAGCTCCGAGGGGCAGTCCGACTCCTACGAGCAGTACTTC. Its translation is CASSSEGQSDSYEQYF.

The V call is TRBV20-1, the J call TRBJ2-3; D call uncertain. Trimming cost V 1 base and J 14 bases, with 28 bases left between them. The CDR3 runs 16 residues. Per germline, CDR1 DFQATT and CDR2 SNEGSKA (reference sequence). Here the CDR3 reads CSARASGTIGHRYAYF. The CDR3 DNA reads TGCAGTGCTAGAGCCTCTGGAACTATTGGGCACAGATACGCGTATTTT.

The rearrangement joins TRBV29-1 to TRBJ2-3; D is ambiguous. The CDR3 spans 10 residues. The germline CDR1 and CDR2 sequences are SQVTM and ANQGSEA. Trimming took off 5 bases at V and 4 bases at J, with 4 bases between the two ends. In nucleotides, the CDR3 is TGCAGCGTTCGCTCAGATACGCAGTATTTT. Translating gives CSVRSDTQYF.

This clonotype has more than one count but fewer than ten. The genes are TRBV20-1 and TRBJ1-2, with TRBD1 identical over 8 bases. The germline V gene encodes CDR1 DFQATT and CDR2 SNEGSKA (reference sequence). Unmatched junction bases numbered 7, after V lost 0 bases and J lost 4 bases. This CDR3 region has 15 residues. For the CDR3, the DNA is TGCAGTGCTAGAGATCCGCAGGGGGCGGGCTATGGCTACACCTTC. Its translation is CSARDPQGAGYGYTF.

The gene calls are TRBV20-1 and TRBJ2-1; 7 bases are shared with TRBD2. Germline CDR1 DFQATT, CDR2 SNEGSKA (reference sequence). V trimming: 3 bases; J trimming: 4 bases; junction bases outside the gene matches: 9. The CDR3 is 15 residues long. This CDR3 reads CSARPLAEGYNEQFF. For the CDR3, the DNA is TGCAGTGCTAGGCCCCTAGCGGAGGGGTACAATGAGCAGTTCTTC.

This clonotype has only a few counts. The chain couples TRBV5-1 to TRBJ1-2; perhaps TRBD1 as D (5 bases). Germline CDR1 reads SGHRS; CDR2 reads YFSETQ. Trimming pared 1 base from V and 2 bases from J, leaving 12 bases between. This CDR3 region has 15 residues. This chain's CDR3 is CASSLRRDGNYGYTF. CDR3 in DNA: TGCGCCAGCAGCTTGCGACGGGACGGAAACTATGGCTACACCTTC. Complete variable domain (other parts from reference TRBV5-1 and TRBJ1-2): KAGVTQTPRYLIKTRGQQVTLSCSPISGHRSVSWYQQTPGQGLQFLFEYFSETQRNKGNFPGRFSGRQFSNSRSEMNVSTLELGDSALYLCASSLRRDGNYGYTFGSGTRLTVV.

The CDR3 coding sequence is TGTGCCAGCAGTTTATCTTGGGACGGCGGAACCCTCCACTTT. The encoded protein is CASSLSWDGGTLHF. This chain joins TRBV27 and TRBJ1-6; TRBD1 might be the D (5 bases). The germline gives CDR1 MNHEY, CDR2 SMNVEV (reference sequence). This CDR3 is 14 amino acids long. V dropped 0 bases and J dropped 14 bases, with 14 bases sitting between them.

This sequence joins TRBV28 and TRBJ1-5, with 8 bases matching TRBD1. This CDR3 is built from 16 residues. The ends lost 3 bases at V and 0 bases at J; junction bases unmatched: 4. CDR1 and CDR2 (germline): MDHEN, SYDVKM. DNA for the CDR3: TGTGCCAGCAGTTTCCGACAGGGGACTAGCAATCAGCCCCAGCATTTT. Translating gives CASSFRQGTSNQPQHF.

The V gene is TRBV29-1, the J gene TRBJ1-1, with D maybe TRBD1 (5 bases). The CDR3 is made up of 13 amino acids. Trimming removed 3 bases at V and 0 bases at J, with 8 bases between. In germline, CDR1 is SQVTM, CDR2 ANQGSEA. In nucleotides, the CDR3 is TGCAGCGTTGAGGGGGGAATGAACACTGAAGCTTTCTTT. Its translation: CSVEGGMNTEAFF.